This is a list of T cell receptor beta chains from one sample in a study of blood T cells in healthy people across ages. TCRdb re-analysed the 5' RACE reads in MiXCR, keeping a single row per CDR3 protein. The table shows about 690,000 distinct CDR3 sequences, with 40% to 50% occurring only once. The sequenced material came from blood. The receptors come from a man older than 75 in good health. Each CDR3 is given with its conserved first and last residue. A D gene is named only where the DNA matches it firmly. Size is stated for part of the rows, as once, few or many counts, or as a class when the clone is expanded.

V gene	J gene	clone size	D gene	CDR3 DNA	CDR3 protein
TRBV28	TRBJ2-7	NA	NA	TGTGCCAGCAGTTTTAACAGCGACGCTCAGTGCGAGCAGTACTTC	CASSFNSDAQCEQYF
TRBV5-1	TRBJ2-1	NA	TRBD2	TGCGCCAGCCGGGAGCTAGCGGGGGTTGAGCAGTTCTTC	CASRELAGVEQFF
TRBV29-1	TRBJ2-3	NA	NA	TGCAGCGTTGAACTCTGGGGGGTGACAGATACGCAGTATTTT	CSVELWGVTDTQYF
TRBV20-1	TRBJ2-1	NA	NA	TGCAGTGCTAACCAGGGACTTTCCGTCAATGAGCAGTTCTTC	CSANQGLSVNEQFF
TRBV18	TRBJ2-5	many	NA	TGTGCCAGCTCACCTCCCGTAGTAGGTGAGACCCAGTACTTC	CASSPPVVGETQYF
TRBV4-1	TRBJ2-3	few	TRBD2	TGCGCCAGCAGCCAACGGACTAGAATTGACACGCAGTATTTT	CASSQRTRIDTQYF
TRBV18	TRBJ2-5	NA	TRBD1	TGTGCCAGCTCATCGGGACAGCAAGAGACCCGGTACTTC	CASSSGQQETRYF
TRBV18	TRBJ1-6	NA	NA	TGTGCCAGCTCTCCCGAAACAGGGCGGAAAGATTCACCCCTCCACTTT	CASSPETGRKDSPLHF
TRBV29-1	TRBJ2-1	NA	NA	TGCAGCGTTGGGACTATCCAGAGCTCCTACAATGAGCAGTTCTTC	CSVGTIQSSYNEQFF
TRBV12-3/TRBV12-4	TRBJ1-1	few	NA	TGTGCCAGCATACCGTCTTCTCTGGGGAACACTGAAGCTTTCTTT	CASIPSSLGNTEAFF
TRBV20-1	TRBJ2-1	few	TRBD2	TGCAGTGCTAGCGGGAGGACAATTCGGGATGAGCAGTTCTTC	CSASGRTIRDEQFF
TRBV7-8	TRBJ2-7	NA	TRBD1	TGTGCCAGCAGCTGGGACAGAGACAATGAGCAGTACTTC	CASSWDRDNEQYF
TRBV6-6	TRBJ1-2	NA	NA	TGTGCCAGCAGTTACGGTTCCCAGGCATACGACTATGGCTACACCTTC	CASSYGSQAYDYGYTF
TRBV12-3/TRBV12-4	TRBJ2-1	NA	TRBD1	TGTGCCAGCAGTCTCCAGGGGGAGAACTACAATGAGCAGTTCTTC	CASSLQGENYNEQFF
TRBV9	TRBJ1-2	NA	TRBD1	TGTGCCAGCAGCCCAGCGACAGGGGGAAACTATGGCTACACCTTC	CASSPATGGNYGYTF